Sequencing of this T cell receptor (beta chain) was carried out in a study of shared clonotypes between healthy human individuals. This CDR3 region has 12 residues. Trimming cost V 6 bases and J 7 bases, with 10 bases left between them. Germline CDR1 is MNHEY and CDR2 is SMNVEV (reference sequence). TCRdb keeps only in-frame clones here, not all; method: immunoSEQ multiplex PCR. Of under 650,000 clones in the sample, 90% to 96% are singletons; the top ten hold 0.06%. The sample consisted of naive CD4+ T cells sorted from blood. Subset reported: CD45RA+ positively selected. The V and J genes are TRBV27 and TRBJ1-5; D is unclear. This clonotype was obtained from a young woman in good health. The DNA of the CDR3 is TGTGCCAGCAGCCCGATAAACCAGCCCCAGCATTTT. It is translated as CASSPINQPQHF.